One sample yielded the 8 T cell receptor beta chains listed below, sequenced in a study of OX40 agonist ivuxolimab in advanced cancers. Sequencing used immunoSEQ multiplex PCR; TCRdb keeps in-frame clones, though not all of them. Among more than 70,000 clones listed, 65% to 90% were seen once. This specimen was CD4+ or CD8+ T cells sorted from blood, taken in a trial of the OX40 agonist ivuxolimab. These receptors all stem from an adult with an advanced solid tumor such as melanoma, head and neck, liver or kidney cancer.

The gene calls are TRBV14 and TRBJ1-6; TRBD1 matches at 7 bases. The V and J ends lost 1 base and 7 bases, in that order; junction bases with no gene match: 13. The CDR3 covers 18 residues. Per the germline V gene, CDR1 is SGHDN and CDR2 is FVKESK. The CDR3, as DNA: TGTGCCAGCAGCCAAGCTTTTGTGAACAGGGGAAGGAATTCACCCCTCCACTTT. The encoded protein is CASSQAFVNRGRNSPLHF. The variable domain in full, completed from reference TRBV14 and TRBJ1-6, reads EAGVTQFPSHSVIEKGQTVTLRCDPISGHDNLYWYRRVMGKEIKFLLHFVKESKQDESGMPNNRFLAERTGGTYSTLKVQPAELEDSGVYFCASSQAFVNRGRNSPLHFGNGTRLTVT.

This clone has just a few counts. The chain joins TRBV6-6 to TRBJ1-2; D is perhaps TRBD1 (5 bases). The CDR3 consists of 14 residues. CDR1 and CDR2 (germline): MNHNY, SVGAGI (reference sequence). V was trimmed by 2 bases and J by 7 bases, leaving 14 bases between them. CDR3 sequence reads: CASSYEAGSTGYTF. Here the CDR3 DNA reads TGTGCCAGCAGTTACGAGGCAGGGAGTACTGGCTACACCTTC.

This clone was detected once. V usage is TRBV30 and J usage is TRBJ2-5; D uncertain. Germline-derived CDR1 and CDR2 are GTSNPN and SVGIG (reference sequence). V gave up 1 base and J gave up 0 bases, with 9 bases separating them. The CDR3 sequence is 14 residues long. DNA for the CDR3: TGTGCCTGGAGTGATGTCCAGTACCAAGAGACCCAGTACTTC. Amino acids: CAWSDVQYQETQYF.

The chain's CDR3 is CAWSARGNYEQYF. The CDR3 nucleotides are TGTGCCTGGAGTGCCCGGGGGAACTACGAGCAGTACTTC. This rearrangement joins TRBV30 to TRBJ2-7; D may be TRBD2 (6 bases). V lost 1 base, J lost 3 bases, and 10 bases lay in between. In germline, CDR1 is GTSNPN, CDR2 SVGIG (reference sequence). The CDR3 loop spans 13 amino acids.

The sample holds a few counts of this clone. V and J are TRBV6-5 and TRBJ2-1; no definite D call. Trimming stripped 8 bases from V and 0 bases from J, with 14 bases between. CDR3 size: 15 residues. The germline CDR1 and CDR2 sequences are MNHEY and SVGAGI. The DNA of the CDR3 is TGTGCCAGCTGTCGTTTGGGTGCCTCCTACAATGAGCAGTTCTTC. This encodes CASCRLGASYNEQFF.

The rearrangement uses TRBV4-1 and TRBJ1-5; tentatively, D is TRBD1 (5 bases). This CDR3 contains 14 residues. Germline V lookup: CDR1 MGHRA, CDR2 YSYEKL. The V gene lost 4 bases and the J gene lost 6 bases, with 13 bases spanning the gap. CDR3 loop: CASSPLTVTQPQHF. CDR3 coding DNA: TGCGCCAGCAGCCCACTGACAGTAACTCAGCCCCAGCATTTT.

This clone appeared a single time. The chain couples TRBV5-6 to TRBJ1-5, with D uncertain. The V gene's germline CDR1 is SGHDT and CDR2 YYEEEE. Trimming stripped 0 bases from V and 4 bases from J, with 14 bases between. The CDR3 length is 16 residues. This CDR3 is CASSLGPGEGNQPQHF. The CDR3 coding sequence is TGTGCCAGCAGCTTGGGTCCCGGGGAAGGGAATCAGCCCCAGCATTTT.

V usage is TRBV2 and J usage is TRBJ2-7; 8 nucleotides agree with TRBD2. The germline V gene has CDR1 SNHLY and CDR2 FYNNEI. This CDR3 is 11 amino acids long. Unmatched junction bases numbered 7, after V lost 7 bases and J lost 11 bases. CDR3 sequence (DNA): TGTGCCAGCACCCAGCGGGGGACGGAGTACTTC. It yields the protein CASTQRGTEYF.